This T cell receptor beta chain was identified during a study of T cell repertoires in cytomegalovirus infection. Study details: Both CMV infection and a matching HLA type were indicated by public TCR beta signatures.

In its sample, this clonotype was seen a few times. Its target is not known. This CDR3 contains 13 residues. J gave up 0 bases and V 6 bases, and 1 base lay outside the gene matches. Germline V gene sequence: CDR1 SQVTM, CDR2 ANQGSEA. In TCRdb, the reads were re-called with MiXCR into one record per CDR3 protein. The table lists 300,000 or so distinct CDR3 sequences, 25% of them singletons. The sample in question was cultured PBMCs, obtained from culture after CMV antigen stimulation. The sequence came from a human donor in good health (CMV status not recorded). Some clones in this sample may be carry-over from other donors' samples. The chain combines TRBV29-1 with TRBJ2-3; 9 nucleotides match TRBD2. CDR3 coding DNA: TGCAGCGTCCTAGCGGGGAGCACAGATACGCAGTATTTT. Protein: CSVLAGSTDTQYF.